This T cell receptor beta chain was identified in a study of response to subunit inactivated influenza vaccine. TCRdb reanalysed the RT-PCR reads using MiXCR and keeps one entry per CDR3 protein. Here the sample spans approximately 170,000 distinct CDR3 sequences, more than 10% being singletons. This clonotype has just a few counts. What it binds is unknown. Trimming cost V 5 bases and J 0 bases, with 14 bases left between them. Germline CDR1 reads SEHNR; CDR2 reads FQNEAQ (reference sequence). The CDR3 length is 17 residues. Study-level results: Authors proposed each seasonal influenza vaccination draws in few new T cells.

A further study also used this sample, focusing on T cells expressing NK-cell markers. That source adds: TCR beta cDNA was generated via 5'RACE template switching incorporating UMIs. TCR beta repertoires came from sorted CD3+CD56+NKG2C+, CD3+CD56+NKG2C- and CD3+CD56-NKG2C+ T cells. Seropositivity for HCMV was found in seven of the eight sequenced donors, with one seronegative. Of the CD8+ T cell pool in more than 5 donors, about 1.0-7.0% was accounted for by dominant NKG2C+ clonotypes.

The clonotype comes from a man aged 45-60 years who received an inactivated influenza vaccine. The material sequenced was CD8+ T cells sorted from PBMCs, taken roughly 13 days after vaccination. The chain recombines TRBV7-9 with TRBJ2-6; D is undetermined. CDR3 coding DNA: TGTGCCAGCAGCCCCCCCCAGGATTCCTCTGGGGCCAACGTCCTGACTTTC. Its translation: CASSPPQDSSGANVLTF.